This TCR beta chain was identified during a study of blood T cells in healthy people across ages. CDR1 is SQVTM and CDR2 is ANQGSEA in the germline V gene. Trimming shortened V by 4 bases and J by 5 bases, and 10 bases separated the two germline ends. CDR3 length: 12 residues. A sample-barcoded 5' primer and a J-beta primer mix were used in a second PCR of roughly 7 to 11 cycles. TCRdb fed the 5' RACE reads into MiXCR, producing one record per CDR3 protein. The data show about 1.4 million distinct CDR3 sequences, with 55% to 75% seen just once and about 6.7% held by the top ten. This clonotype was found a few times.

The sequence was collected from a young man in good health. What was sequenced was blood. The chain is built from TRBV29-1 and TRBJ2-3, with D unclear. CDR3: CSVVSVLDTQYF. In DNA, the CDR3 is TGCAGCGTTGTTTCGGTGTTAGATACGCAGTATTTT.